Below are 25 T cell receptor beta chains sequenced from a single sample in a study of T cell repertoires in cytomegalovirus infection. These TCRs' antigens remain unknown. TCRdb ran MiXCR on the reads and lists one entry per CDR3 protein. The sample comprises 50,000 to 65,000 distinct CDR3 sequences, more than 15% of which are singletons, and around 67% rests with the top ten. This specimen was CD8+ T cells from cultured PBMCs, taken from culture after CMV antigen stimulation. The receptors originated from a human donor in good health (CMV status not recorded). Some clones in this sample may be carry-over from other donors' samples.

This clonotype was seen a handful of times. The CDR3 DNA reads as TGTGCCAGCAGCGTCGGAGGGGGAGACTATGGCTACACCTTC. Its translation is CASSVGGGDYGYTF. The chain couples TRBV9 to TRBJ1-2, with TRBD1 as a possible D gene (6 bases). CDR1 is SGDLS, CDR2 YYNGEE, per germline. Deletions cut 2 bases from V and 3 bases from J, with 11 bases between. The CDR3 sequence is 14 residues long.

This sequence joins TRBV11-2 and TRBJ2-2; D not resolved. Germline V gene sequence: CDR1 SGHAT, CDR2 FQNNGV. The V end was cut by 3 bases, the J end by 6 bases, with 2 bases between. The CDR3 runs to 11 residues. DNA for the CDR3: TGTGCCAGCAGCTTCCCCGGGGAGCTGTTTTTT. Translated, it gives CASSFPGELFF.

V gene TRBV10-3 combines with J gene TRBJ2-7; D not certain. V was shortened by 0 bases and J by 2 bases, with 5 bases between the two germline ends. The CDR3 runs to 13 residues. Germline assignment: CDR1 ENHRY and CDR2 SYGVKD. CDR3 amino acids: CAISESAPYEQYF. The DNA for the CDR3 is TGTGCCATCAGTGAGTCGGCCCCCTACGAGCAGTACTTC.

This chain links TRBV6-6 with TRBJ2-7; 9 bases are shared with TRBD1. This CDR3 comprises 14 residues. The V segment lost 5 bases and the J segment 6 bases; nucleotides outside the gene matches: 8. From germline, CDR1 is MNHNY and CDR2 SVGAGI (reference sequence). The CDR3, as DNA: TGTGCCAGCAGTCGACAGGGGGAGCGTCTCGAGCAGTACTTC. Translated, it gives CASSRQGERLEQYF.

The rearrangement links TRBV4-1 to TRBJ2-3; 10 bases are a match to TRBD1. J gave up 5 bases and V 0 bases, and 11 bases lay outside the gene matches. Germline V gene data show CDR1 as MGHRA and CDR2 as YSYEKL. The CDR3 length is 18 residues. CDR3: CASSQEEARQGAEDTQYF. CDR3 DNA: TGCGCCAGCAGCCAAGAAGAGGCGAGACAGGGGGCGGAAGATACGCAGTATTTT.

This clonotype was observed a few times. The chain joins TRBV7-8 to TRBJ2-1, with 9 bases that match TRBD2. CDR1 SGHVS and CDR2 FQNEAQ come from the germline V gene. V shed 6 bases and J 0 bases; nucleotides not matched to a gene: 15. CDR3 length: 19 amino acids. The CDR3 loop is CASSPQLAGSRSSYNEQFF. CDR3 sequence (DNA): TGTGCCAGCAGTCCCCAGCTAGCGGGGTCTAGGAGCTCCTACAATGAGCAGTTCTTC.

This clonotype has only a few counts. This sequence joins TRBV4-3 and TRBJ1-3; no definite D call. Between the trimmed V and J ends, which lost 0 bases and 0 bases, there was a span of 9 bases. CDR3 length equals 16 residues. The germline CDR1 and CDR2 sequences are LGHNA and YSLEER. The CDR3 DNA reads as TGCGCCAGCAGCCAAGATCGGGCGACCTCTGGAAACACCATATATTTT. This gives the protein CASSQDRATSGNTIYF.

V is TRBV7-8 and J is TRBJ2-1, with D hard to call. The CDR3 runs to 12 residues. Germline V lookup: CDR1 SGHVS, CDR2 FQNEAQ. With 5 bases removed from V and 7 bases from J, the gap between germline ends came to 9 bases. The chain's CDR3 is CASSLGQNEQFF. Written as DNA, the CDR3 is TGTGCCAGCAGCCTGGGTCAGAATGAGCAGTTCTTC.

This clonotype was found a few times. The CDR3 DNA reads TGTGCCAGCAGCTTAGAGACCCAGTACTTC. Translation gives CASSLETQYF. V and J are TRBV7-9 and TRBJ2-5; D unresolved. This CDR3 region has 10 residues. Per the germline V gene, CDR1 is SEHNR and CDR2 is FQNEAQ (reference sequence). The germline V and J ends were trimmed by 1 base and 6 bases, with 0 bases remaining between them. Filled out from reference TRBV7-9 and TRBJ2-5, the complete variable domain reads DTGVSQNPRHKITKRGQNVTFRCDPISEHNRLYWYRQTLGQGPEFLTYFQNEAQLEKSRLLSDRFSAERPKGSFSTLEIQRTEQGDSAMYLCASSLETQYFGPGTRLLVL.

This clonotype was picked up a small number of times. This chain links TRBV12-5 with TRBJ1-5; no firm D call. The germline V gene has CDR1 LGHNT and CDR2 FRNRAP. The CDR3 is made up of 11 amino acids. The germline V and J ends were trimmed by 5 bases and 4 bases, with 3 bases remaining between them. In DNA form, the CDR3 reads TGTGCTAGTGGTCCAAATCAGCCCCAGCATTTT. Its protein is CASGPNQPQHF. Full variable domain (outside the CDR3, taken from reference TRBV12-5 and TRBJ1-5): DARVTQTPRHKVTEMGQEVTMRCQPILGHNTVFWYRQTMMQGLELLAYFRNRAPLDDSGMPKDRFSAEMPDATLATLKIQPSEPRDSAVYFCASGPNQPQHFGDGTRLSIL.

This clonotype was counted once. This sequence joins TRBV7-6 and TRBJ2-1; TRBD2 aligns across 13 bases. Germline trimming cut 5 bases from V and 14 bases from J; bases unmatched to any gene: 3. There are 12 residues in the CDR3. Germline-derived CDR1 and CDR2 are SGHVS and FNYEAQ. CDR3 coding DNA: TGTGCCAGCAGCGTCACTAGCGGGGGGGAGTTCTTC. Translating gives CASSVTSGGEFF.

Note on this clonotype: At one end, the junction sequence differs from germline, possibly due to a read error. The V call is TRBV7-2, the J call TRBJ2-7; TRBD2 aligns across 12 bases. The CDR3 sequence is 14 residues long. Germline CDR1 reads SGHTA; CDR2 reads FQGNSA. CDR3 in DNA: TGTGCCAGCAGCCTAGCGGGGGGGATGTACGAGCAGTACTTC. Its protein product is CASSLAGGMYEQYF.

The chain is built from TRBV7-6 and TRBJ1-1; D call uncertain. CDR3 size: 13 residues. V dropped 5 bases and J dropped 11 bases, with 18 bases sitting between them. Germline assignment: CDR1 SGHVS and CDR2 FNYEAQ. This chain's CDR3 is CASSPKDSQWAFF. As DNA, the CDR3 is TGTGCCAGCAGCCCCAAGGACTCACAATGGGCTTTCTTT.

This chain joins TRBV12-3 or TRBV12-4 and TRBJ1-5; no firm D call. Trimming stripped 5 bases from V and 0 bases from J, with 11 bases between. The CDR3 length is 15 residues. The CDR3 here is CASSELRYSNQPQHF. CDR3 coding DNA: TGTGCCAGCAGTGAGTTGAGGTATAGCAATCAGCCCCAGCATTTT.

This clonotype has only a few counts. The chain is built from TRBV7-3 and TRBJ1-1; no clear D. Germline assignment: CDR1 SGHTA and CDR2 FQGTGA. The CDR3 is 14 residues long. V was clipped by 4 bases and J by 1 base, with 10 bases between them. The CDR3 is CASSSAARNTEAFF. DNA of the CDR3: TGTGCCAGCAGCTCCGCAGCCAGGAACACTGAAGCTTTCTTT.

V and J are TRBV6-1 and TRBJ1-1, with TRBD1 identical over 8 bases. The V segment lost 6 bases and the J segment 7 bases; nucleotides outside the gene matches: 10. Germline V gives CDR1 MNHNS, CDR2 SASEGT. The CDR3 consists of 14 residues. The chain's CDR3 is CASSQTDRGVEAFF. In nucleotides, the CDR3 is TGTGCCAGCAGCCAAACAGACAGGGGCGTTGAAGCTTTCTTT.

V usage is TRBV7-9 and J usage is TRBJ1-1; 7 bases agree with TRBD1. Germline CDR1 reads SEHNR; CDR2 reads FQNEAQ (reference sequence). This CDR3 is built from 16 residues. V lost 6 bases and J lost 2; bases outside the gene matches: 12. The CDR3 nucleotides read TGTGCCAGCAGGCGTGAGGTGGGACAGCGAAACACTGAAGCTTTCTTT. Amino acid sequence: CASRREVGQRNTEAFF.

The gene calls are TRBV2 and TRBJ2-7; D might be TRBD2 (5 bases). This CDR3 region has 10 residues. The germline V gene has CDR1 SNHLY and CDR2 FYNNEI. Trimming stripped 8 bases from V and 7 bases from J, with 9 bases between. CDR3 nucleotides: TGTGCCAGCGAGGGTCCGGAGCAGTACTTC. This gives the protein CASEGPEQYF.

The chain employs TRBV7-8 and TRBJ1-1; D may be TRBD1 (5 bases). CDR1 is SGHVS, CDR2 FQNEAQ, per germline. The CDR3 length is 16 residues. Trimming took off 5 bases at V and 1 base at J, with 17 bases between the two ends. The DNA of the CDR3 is TGTGCCAGCAGCCTTGGGGTTGGGACTCCGAACACTGAAGCTTTCTTT. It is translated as CASSLGVGTPNTEAFF.

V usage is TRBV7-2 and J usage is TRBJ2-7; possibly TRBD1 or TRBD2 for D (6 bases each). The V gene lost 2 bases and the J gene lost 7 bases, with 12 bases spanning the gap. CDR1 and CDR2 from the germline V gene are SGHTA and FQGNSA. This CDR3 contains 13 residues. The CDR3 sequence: CASSLKGGTEQYF. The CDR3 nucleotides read TGTGCCAGCAGCTTAAAGGGGGGTACAGAGCAGTACTTC.

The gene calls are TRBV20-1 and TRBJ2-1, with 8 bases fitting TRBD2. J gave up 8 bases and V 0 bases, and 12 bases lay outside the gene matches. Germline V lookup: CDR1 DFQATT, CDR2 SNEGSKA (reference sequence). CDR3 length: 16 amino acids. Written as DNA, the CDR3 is TGCAGTGCTAGAGACCCCAACTTGGCTAGCGGGTATGAGCAGTTCTTC. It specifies CSARDPNLASGYEQFF.

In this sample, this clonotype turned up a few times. The CDR3 region has the DNA TGTGCCAGCAGTCAATATCGAAACACTGAAGCTTTCTTT. Protein: CASSQYRNTEAFF. The V call is TRBV6-5, the J call TRBJ1-1; D call uncertain. The CDR3 spans 13 residues. Deletions cut 5 bases from V and 2 bases from J, with 9 bases between. The V gene's germline CDR1 is MNHEY and CDR2 SVGAGI.

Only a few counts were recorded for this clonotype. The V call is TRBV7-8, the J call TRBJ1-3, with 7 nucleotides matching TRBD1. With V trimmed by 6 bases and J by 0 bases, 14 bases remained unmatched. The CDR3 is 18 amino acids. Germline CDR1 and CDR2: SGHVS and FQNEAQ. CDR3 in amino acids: CASRTGTALFPSGNTIYF. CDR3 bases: TGTGCCAGCAGAACCGGGACAGCTCTTTTCCCCTCTGGAAACACCATATATTTT.

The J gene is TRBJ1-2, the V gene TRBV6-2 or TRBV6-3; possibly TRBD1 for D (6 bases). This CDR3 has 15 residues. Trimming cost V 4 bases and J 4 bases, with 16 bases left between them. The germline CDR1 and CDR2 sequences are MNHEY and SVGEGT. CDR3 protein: CASSSGLGQSYGYTF. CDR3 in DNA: TGTGCCAGCAGTTCTGGGCTTGGACAGAGCTATGGCTACACCTTC.

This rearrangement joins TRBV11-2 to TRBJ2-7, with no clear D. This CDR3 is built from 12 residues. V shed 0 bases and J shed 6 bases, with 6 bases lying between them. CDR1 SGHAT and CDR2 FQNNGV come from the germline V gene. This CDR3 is CASSLDQREQYF. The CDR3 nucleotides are TGTGCCAGCAGCTTAGATCAACGCGAGCAGTACTTC.